These T cell receptor beta chains were read from a single sample in a study of blood T cell repertoires in COVID-19. The assay was immunoSEQ multiplex PCR, and TCRdb's table has in-frame clones only and misses some. The sample carries 150,000 to 200,000 clones, around four fifths recorded once. Sequenced material: peripheral blood. The receptor set was obtained from a man in his thirties or forties with active or convalescent COVID-19. Each CDR3 is given with its conserved first and last residue. The D gene is left open where the match is weak. Not every row has a clone size; where given, it reads once, few, many or a size class.

clone_size d_call j_call v_call cdr3_aa cdr3_nt
- TRBD2 TRBJ2-3 TRBV10-3 CAIRWTSGGTDTQYF TGTGCCATCAGATGGACTAGCGGGGGTACAGATACGCAGTATTTT
- - TRBJ1-1 TRBV10-2 CASSNGQGSTEAFF TGCGCCAGCAGCAATGGGCAGGGAAGCACTGAAGCTTTCTTT
- - TRBJ2-5 TRBV3-1/TRBV3-2 CASSLQGPTARTQYF TGTGCCAGCAGCCTGCAGGGGCCCACCGCGCGGACCCAGTACTTC
few - TRBJ2-3 TRBV19 CASRPLRGAFTDTQYF TGTGCCAGTAGGCCCCTACGGGGGGCATTCACAGATACGCAGTATTTT
- TRBD1 TRBJ2-1 TRBV5-1 CASSLLQGASEQFF TGCGCCAGCAGCTTACTACAGGGGGCGAGTGAGCAGTTCTTC
- - TRBJ2-5 TRBV6-1 CASSEALVRETQYF TGTGCCAGCAGTGAAGCGCTAGTCCGGGAGACCCAGTACTTC
- - TRBJ2-6 TRBV27 CASSRGSSGANVLTF TGTGCCAGCAGTCGGGGTAGCTCTGGGGCCAACGTCCTGACTTTC
- TRBD2 TRBJ2-7 TRBV24-1 CATSGSLAGEGYEQYF TGTGCCACCAGTGGCTCACTAGCGGGAGAAGGCTACGAGCAGTACTTC
- - TRBJ2-7 TRBV30 CAWSSGMGSYEQYF TGTGCCTGGAGTTCAGGGATGGGCTCCTACGAGCAGTACTTC
- - TRBJ1-2 TRBV12-5 CARWGPSGYGYTF TGTGCTAGATGGGGGCCGTCTGGCTATGGCTACACCTTC
- TRBD1 TRBJ1-1 TRBV4-1 CASSHHHRGTEAFF TGCGCCAGCAGCCATCACCACAGGGGCACTGAAGCTTTCTTT
- - TRBJ1-6 TRBV15 CATSRDLQVNSPLHF TGTGCCACCAGCAGAGATTTACAGGTTAATTCACCCCTCCACTTT
once - TRBJ1-1 TRBV10-1 CASRTPGGTEAFF TGCGCCAGCCGCACCCCGGGAGGAACTGAAGCTTTCTTT
- - TRBJ2-1 TRBV24-1 CATSDAGQGKSYNEQFF TGTGCCACCAGTGATGCAGGACAAGGAAAATCCTACAATGAGCAGTTCTTC
- - TRBJ2-1 TRBV10-2 CASTPVGTPSGQFF TGCGCCAGCACCCCAGTAGGGACACCGTCCGGGCAGTTCTTC
- TRBD1 TRBJ2-3 TRBV14 CASSSGDRDWDTDTQYF TGTGCCAGCAGCTCCGGGGACAGGGACTGGGACACAGATACGCAGTATTTT
few - TRBJ1-1 TRBV30 CAYIGAPGEHSEAFF TGTGCCTACATAGGGGCCCCGGGCGAACATAGTGAAGCTTTCTTT
once TRBD2 TRBJ2-1 TRBV2 CASRRGLAGRTYNEQFF TGTGCCAGCAGAAGGGGACTAGCGGGTAGAACCTACAATGAGCAGTTCTTC
few - TRBJ1-1 TRBV7-9 CASSLPGMNTEAFF TGTGCCAGCAGCTTACCGGGAATGAACACTGAAGCTTTCTTT
- - TRBJ2-3 TRBV27 CASSLRYGAEPTDTQYF TGTGCCAGCAGTTTACGATATGGAGCGGAACCTACGGATACGCAGTATTTT
once TRBD1 TRBJ1-1 TRBV19 CASSATTGLAEAFF TGTGCCAGTAGTGCAACGACAGGGTTGGCTGAAGCTTTCTTT
- - TRBJ1-2 TRBV18 CASSPTGDGYTF TGTGCCAGCTCACCAACGGGGGACGGCTACACCTTC
- - TRBJ2-1 TRBV30 CAWSVYGKGEQFF TGTGCCTGGAGTGTTTACGGGAAGGGTGAGCAGTTCTTC
- - TRBJ1-2 TRBV27 CASSPLTGSNYGYTF TGTGCCAGCAGTCCCCTGACAGGCTCGAACTATGGCTACACCTTC
- - TRBJ2-3 TRBV5-1 CAGSAGRGGTDTQYF TGCGCCGGCTCGGCCGGCCGGGGAGGCACAGATACGCAGTATTTT
- - TRBJ1-2 TRBV6-5 CASRGSPTGGYTF TGTGCCAGCAGGGGGAGTCCGACGGGTGGCTACACCTTC
- TRBD2 TRBJ2-1 TRBV10-3 CAISELSGGEKRSYNEQFF TGTGCCATCAGTGAGCTTAGCGGGGGAGAAAAAAGGTCCTACAATGAGCAGTTCTTC
few TRBD1 TRBJ1-5 TRBV7-2 CASSSRQGNQPQHF TGTGCCAGCAGCTCAAGACAGGGAAATCAGCCCCAGCATTTT
- TRBD2 TRBJ2-1 TRBV19 CASSGTNYNEQFF TGTGCCAGTAGCGGGACTAACTACAATGAGCAGTTCTTC
- - TRBJ2-5 TRBV18 CASSPPEGQKTQYF TGTGCCAGCTCACCACCGGAGGGGCAAAAGACCCAGTACTTC
- TRBD1 TRBJ1-2 TRBV19 CASTVGGLNYGYTF TGTGCCAGTACCGTAGGGGGCTTAAACTATGGCTACACCTTC
- TRBD2 TRBJ2-4 TRBV18 CASSLTLAATKNIQYF TGTGCCAGCTCACTCACGCTAGCGGCGACTAAAAACATTCAGTACTTC
once TRBD1 TRBJ1-6 TRBV29-1 CSVGTAGNSPLHF TGCAGCGTCGGGACAGCTGGGAATTCACCCCTCCACTTT
- TRBD2 TRBJ2-4 TRBV19 CASSIGLAGVGNIQYF TGTGCCAGTAGTATAGGACTAGCGGGAGTCGGAAACATTCAGTACTTC
- - TRBJ1-1 TRBV6-1 CASSERAREGEAFF TGTGCCAGCAGTGAGAGGGCCAGGGAGGGTGAAGCTTTCTTT
- TRBD1 TRBJ2-5 TRBV5-1 CASSFNRGQETQYF TGCGCCAGCAGCTTTAACAGGGGCCAAGAGACCCAGTACTTC
- - TRBJ1-1 TRBV6-5 CASSYSTGDTEAFF TGTGCCAGCAGTTACTCGACCGGGGACACTGAAGCTTTCTTT